This TCR beta chain was sequenced during a study of post-analysis software for immune sequencing data. On the study more broadly: The disease courses covered relapsing-remitting, secondary progressive and progressive-relapsing multiple sclerosis.

TCR beta cDNA libraries had unique molecular identifiers. Once roughly 0.85 to 11 million T cells were used, hundreds of thousands of cDNA molecules resulted. One entry per CDR3 protein, called by TCRdb with MiXCR from the PCR reads. Of almost 700,000 distinct CDR3 sequences in the sample, 59% are singletons; the top ten hold about 11%. General study points: Strong same-batch co-clustering of samples appeared with F measure clustering. Patients with multiple sclerosis recorded significantly lower normalized Chao1 diversity than controls, the study found.

As to this clonotype: What it recognizes is unknown.

The sequencing sample was made of blood. This sequence was found in a girl aged 2 to 9 with multiple sclerosis.

CDR3 sequence (DNA): TGCGCCAGCAGCTTGGCCTGGGGCGCCTGGGGCTACACCTTC. This codes for CASSLAWGAWGYTF. The chain is built from TRBV5-1 and TRBJ1-2; maybe TRBD1 (5 bases). This CDR3 is 14 amino acids long. V lost 0 bases and J 8 bases, leaving 14 bases between the germline ends. The germline CDR1 and CDR2 sequences are SGHRS and YFSETQ.